The source of this T cell receptor (beta chain) is a study of beta chain features in type 1 diabetes. Study as a whole: Fewer than 140,000,000 sorted cells were examined across all samples.

Expressed TCRB transcripts were sequenced because the entire RNA isolate underwent reverse transcription. TCRdb's copy holds only in-frame clones and misses some; the assay was immunoSEQ multiplex PCR. The sample lists roughly 340,000 clones, 13% seen once, with roughly 0.015% in the top ten. V trimming: 4 bases; J trimming: 6 bases; junction bases outside the gene matches: 8. Germline CDR1 and CDR2: GTSNPN and SVGIG (reference sequence). The CDR3 contains 15 residues. Naive, central memory, regulatory and stem cell-like memory cells within the CD4+ compartment were sorted using CD45RO/CCR7/CD25/CD127/CD95/CD27. General observations from the study: In all four CD4+ subsets, TCRB CDR3 length was significantly, moderately reduced in type 1 diabetes. Type 1 diabetes patients had fewer VDJ junction insertions and more deletions.

This clone occurred a few times. What it binds is not known. The material sequenced was naive CD4+ T cells from blood. The receptor's source is a woman between 18 and 29 years old with type 1 diabetes. V and J are TRBV30 and TRBJ2-1; 11 bases map to TRBD2. The CDR3 coding sequence is TGTGCCTGGAAACGATTACTAGCGGGAGCCAATGAGCAGTTCTTC. Protein: CAWKRLLAGANEQFF.